This is a list of T cell receptor beta chains from one sample in a study of shared clonotypes between healthy human individuals. Profiling relied on immunoSEQ multiplex PCR, and the TCRdb table lists in-frame clones only, not all of them. Counted here are 650,000 to 800,000 clones, over 55% occurring once; the ten biggest clones make up around 1.8%. Specimen: memory CD4+ T cells sorted from blood. The receptors here all came from a woman aged 25-40 years in good health. The CDR3 runs from the conserved cysteine through the conserved F or W. D genes are given only for firm matches. Expanded clones are given a class, and other clones once, few, many or no size at all.

j_call cdr3_length clone_size d_call v_call cdr3_aa cdr3_nt
TRBJ2-1 15 - TRBD2 TRBV11-2 CASSSWTSGYNEQFF TGTGCCAGCAGTTCCTGGACTAGCGGGTACAATGAGCAGTTCTTC
TRBJ2-6 16 - - TRBV7-2 CASSLVLGSGANVLTF TGTGCCAGCAGCTTAGTGCTGGGATCGGGGGCCAACGTCCTGACTTTC
TRBJ2-7 14 - - TRBV18 CASSPMGESYEQYF TGTGCCAGCTCACCAATGGGGGAATCCTACGAGCAGTACTTC
TRBJ2-1 16 - TRBD1 TRBV5-1 CASSLGTGGAYNEQFF TGCGCCAGCAGCTTGGGGACAGGGGGGGCCTACAATGAGCAGTTCTTC
TRBJ1-2 17 - - TRBV6-1 CASSEIFGAGKIDGYTF TGTGCCAGCAGTGAAATTTTCGGGGCGGGGAAGATTGATGGCTACACCTTC
TRBJ1-1 16 - - TRBV6-4 CASSDPIWQDFTEAFF TGTGCCAGCAGTGACCCCATTTGGCAGGACTTCACTGAAGCTTTCTTT
TRBJ2-2 12 - - TRBV28 CASSKNTGELFF TGTGCCAGCAGTAAGAACACCGGGGAGCTGTTTTTT
TRBJ2-7 15 few - TRBV7-9 CASSLGASSSYEQYF TGTGCCAGCAGCTTAGGGGCCAGTAGCTCCTACGAGCAGTACTTC
TRBJ2-1 15 - TRBD1 TRBV2 CASRKTGTGYNEQFF TGTGCCAGCAGGAAGACCGGGACAGGTTACAATGAGCAGTTCTTC
TRBJ2-1 13 - - TRBV7-2 CASSLSFHNEQFF TGTGCCAGCAGCTTGTCCTTTCACAATGAGCAGTTCTTC
TRBJ2-1 13 - TRBD2 TRBV29-1 CSVSTGTSYEQFF TGCAGCGTGTCCACCGGGACTAGCTATGAGCAGTTCTTC
TRBJ2-1 14 - TRBD2 TRBV19 CASRSGGSYNERFF TGTGCCAGTAGGTCGGGAGGCTCCTACAATGAGCGGTTCTTC
TRBJ1-5 16 - - TRBV28 CASSIHLTGRNQPQHF TGTGCCAGCAGTATTCACTTGACAGGTCGGAATCAGCCCCAGCATTTT
TRBJ2-7 13 - - TRBV29-1 CSVDHEAGNEQYF TGCAGCGTTGATCACGAGGCAGGGAACGAGCAGTACTTC
TRBJ2-4 15 few - TRBV18 CASSPDSLAKNIQYF TGTGCCAGCTCACCGGACAGTTTAGCCAAAAACATTCAGTACTTC
TRBJ1-3 15 - - TRBV2 CASSEQITAGNTIYF TGTGCCAGCAGTGAGCAAATCACTGCGGGAAACACCATATATTTT
TRBJ2-3 16 - - TRBV7-9 CASSSDGTYSTDTQYF TGTGCCAGCAGCTCCGACGGGACGTACAGCACAGATACGCAGTATTTT
TRBJ1-3 14 - - TRBV6-4 CASRTDHSGNTIYF TGTGCCAGCAGAACGGATCACTCTGGAAACACCATATATTTT
TRBJ2-7 18 - TRBD2 TRBV9 CASSVGASGSPGSYEQYF TGTGCCAGCAGCGTAGGCGCTAGCGGGAGTCCAGGTTCCTACGAGCAGTACTTC
TRBJ2-1 15 - TRBD1 TRBV5-1 CASSFGRGLINEQFF TGCGCCAGCAGCTTCGGCAGGGGGCTCATCAATGAGCAGTTCTTC
TRBJ1-2 18 - - TRBV27 CASSPLTQGLTMNYGYTF TGTGCCAGCAGTCCCCTCACACAAGGTCTAACAATGAACTATGGCTACACCTTC
TRBJ2-5 14 - - TRBV6-6 CASSYGQAGETQYF TGTGCCAGCAGTTACGGTCAGGCGGGAGAGACCCAGTACTTC
TRBJ1-4 14 - - TRBV27 CASSYSATNEKLFF TGTGCCAGCAGTTACAGTGCAACTAATGAAAAACTGTTTTTT
TRBJ1-3 16 - - TRBV2 CASSEGRFSSGNTIYF TGTGCCAGCAGTGAAGGCAGGTTTTCCTCTGGAAACACCATATATTTT
TRBJ2-5 16 many TRBD2 TRBV12-5 CASRWTSGRASETQYF TGTGCTAGCCGATGGACTAGCGGGAGGGCCTCAGAGACCCAGTACTTC
TRBJ2-1 13 - - TRBV7-2 CASSSYLNNEQFF TGTGCCAGCAGCTCATATTTAAACAATGAGCAGTTCTTC
TRBJ2-3 14 - TRBD1 TRBV29-1 CSVRTGDFTDTQYF TGCAGCGTTAGGACAGGGGATTTCACAGATACGCAGTATTTT
TRBJ2-6 15 few - TRBV5-6 CASSFESGEANVLTF TGTGCCAGCAGCTTTGAGAGCGGTGAGGCCAACGTCCTGACTTTC
TRBJ2-7 13 - TRBD2 TRBV9 CASSVASGSEQYF TGTGCCAGCAGCGTAGCTAGCGGGAGCGAGCAGTACTTC
TRBJ1-2 15 - - TRBV21-1 CASKCDKGLLRGYTF TGTGCCAGCAAATGTGACAAGGGTCTTCTACGTGGCTACACCTTC
TRBJ1-3 17 - TRBD1 TRBV11-2 CASSLAPRDRRGNTIYF TGTGCCAGCAGCTTGGCCCCCAGGGACAGACGAGGAAACACCATATATTTT
TRBJ1-2 13 - TRBD1 TRBV30 CAWGPTGDDGYTF TGTGCCTGGGGACCGACAGGGGACGATGGCTACACCTTC
TRBJ2-7 15 - TRBD2 TRBV9 CASSVGLGLADEQYF TGTGCCAGCAGCGTAGGTTTGGGACTAGCGGACGAGCAGTACTTC
TRBJ2-6 16 - - TRBV6-5 CASSYSERVGANVLTF TGTGCCAGCAGTTACTCGGAGAGGGTTGGGGCCAACGTCCTGACTTTC
TRBJ1-1 14 - - TRBV7-9 CASSIKTVNTEAFF TGTGCCAGCAGCATAAAAACAGTGAACACTGAAGCTTTCTTT
TRBJ2-7 13 - - TRBV30 CAWRPGISYEQYF TGTGCCTGGAGACCAGGCATCTCCTACGAGCAGTACTTC
TRBJ2-5 17 - TRBD2 TRBV5-1 CASSLAGTSGSGETQYF TGCGCCAGCAGCTTGGCCGGGACTAGCGGGAGTGGAGAGACCCAGTACTTC
TRBJ2-5 14 many - TRBV15 CATRSRAGRETQYF TGTGCCACCAGAAGTAGGGCAGGCAGGGAGACCCAGTACTTC
TRBJ2-2 16 - - TRBV7-9 CASSQGTAIATGELFF TGTGCCAGCAGCCAAGGGACCGCCATAGCCACCGGGGAGCTGTTTTTT
TRBJ2-1 16 - TRBD1 TRBV19 CASSTPGTGGYNEQFF TGTGCCAGTAGTACCCCGGGGACAGGGGGCTACAATGAGCAGTTCTTC
TRBJ2-3 12 - - TRBV7-2 CASSPQTDTQYF TGTGCCAGCAGCCCTCAAACAGATACGCAGTATTTT
TRBJ2-7 14 - - TRBV28 CASGGGEVLYEQYF TGTGCCAGCGGAGGGGGGGAGGTGCTCTACGAGCAGTACTTC
TRBJ2-3 10 - - TRBV20-1 CSAPLDTQYF TGCAGTGCTCCATTAGATACGCAGTATTTT
TRBJ2-5 14 - - TRBV18 CASSPVEGKETQYF TGTGCCAGCTCACCTGTTGAGGGAAAAGAGACCCAGTACTTC
TRBJ2-7 13 - - TRBV28 CASCTGTTYEQYF TGTGCCAGCTGTACCGGGACGACCTACGAGCAGTACTTC
TRBJ1-4 18 once - TRBV19 CASSIFPPRSRGDEKLFF TGTGCCAGTAGTATTTTCCCCCCGCGCAGTAGGGGGGATGAAAAACTGTTTTTT
TRBJ2-7 14 - - TRBV27 CASSSRGGYYEQYF TGTGCCAGCAGTTCGCGTGGTGGATACTACGAGCAGTACTTC
TRBJ2-1 15 - TRBD2 TRBV7-9 CASLREMSSYNEQFF TGTGCCAGCTTGCGGGAGATGAGCTCCTACAATGAGCAGTTCTTC
TRBJ2-2 15 once - TRBV15 CATSRWTGGTGELFF TGTGCCACCAGCCGGTGGACCGGCGGAACCGGGGAGCTGTTTTTT
TRBJ1-2 15 few - TRBV6-1 CASSAHTEARWGYTF TGTGCCAGCAGTGCTCACACGGAAGCAAGATGGGGCTACACCTTC
TRBJ1-4 14 - - TRBV5-1 CASSPTASNEKLFF TGCGCCAGCAGCCCGACAGCCAGTAATGAAAAACTGTTTTTT